This TCR beta chain was sequenced in a study of blood T cells in healthy people across ages. This CDR3 has 14 residues. With 0 bases removed from V and 11 bases from J, the gap between germline ends came to 16 bases. Germline CDR1 is MNHNS and CDR2 is SASEGT. A J-beta primer mix and a sample-barcoded 5' primer were used in a second PCR of about 7 to 12 cycles. TCRdb recomputed calls from the 5' RACE reads with MiXCR, one row per CDR3 protein. The sample lists approximately 810,000 distinct CDR3 sequences, around 28% occurring once. This clonotype has just one count. A much larger clone differs from this one at a single base, so this may be a read error. Healthy Caucasians from Russia aged roughly 6 to 95 served as donors.

The chain uses TRBV6-1 and TRBJ2-5; no definite D call. The sequence was collected from an elderly woman in good health. What was sequenced was blood. The CDR3: CASSEAHSDNEQYF. The CDR3, as DNA: TGTGCCAGCAGTGAAGCCCACAGCGACAATGAGCAGTACTTC.